This TCR beta chain was profiled in a study of blood T cell repertoires in COVID-19. The CDR3 consists of 15 residues. Germline-derived CDR1 and CDR2 are LNHDA and SQIVND (reference sequence). With 5 bases removed from V and 2 bases from J, the gap between germline ends came to 12 bases. Measured with immunoSEQ multiplex PCR; TCRdb has only the in-frame clones, and not every one. The table includes 450,000 or so clones, 80% to 90% detected once. Seattle enrolled patients during active infection and tracked them longitudinally. Input material: peripheral blood. The TCR originated in a man between 18 and 35 years old with COVID-19, enrolled during active disease. The chain uses TRBV19 and TRBJ2-2, with TRBD2 as a possible D gene (5 bases). CDR3 loop: CASSPKGGNTGELFF. CDR3 bases: TGTGCCAGTAGTCCAAAAGGAGGTAACACCGGGGAGCTGTTTTTT.